One and the same sample provided the 5 T cell receptor beta chains below, sequenced in a study of OX40 agonist ivuxolimab in advanced cancers. TCRdb's copy holds only in-frame clones and misses some; the assay was immunoSEQ multiplex PCR. The sample has 80,000 to 100,000 clones, approximately 90% seen once. The material sequenced was CD4+ or CD8+ T cells sorted from blood, taken in a trial of the OX40 agonist ivuxolimab. Source of these receptors: an adult with an advanced solid tumor such as melanoma, head and neck, liver or kidney cancer.

V and J are TRBV7-2 and TRBJ2-6; 7 bases align to TRBD1. V shed 5 bases, J shed 4 bases, and the junction held 8 bases outside the gene matches. The germline gives CDR1 SGHTA, CDR2 FQGNSA. This CDR3 spans 16 amino acids. The CDR3 DNA sequence: TGTGCCAGCAGCCCTATCACAGGGGTAGGGGCCAACGTCCTGACTTTC. It codes for CASSPITGVGANVLTF.

The genes are TRBV6-5 and TRBJ2-5; D might be TRBD1 (5 bases). CDR3 length: 13 amino acids. Germline V gene data show CDR1 as MNHEY and CDR2 as SVGAGI. V shed 2 bases and J shed 5 bases, with 9 bases lying between them. The chain's CDR3 is CASSYPPGETQYF. CDR3 in DNA: TGTGCCAGCAGTTACCCGCCAGGGGAGACCCAGTACTTC.

V gene TRBV7-2 combines with J gene TRBJ1-2; a weak D match, TRBD1 (6 bases). V shed 4 bases and J shed 4 bases, with 16 bases lying between them. This CDR3 spans 15 amino acids. Germline CDR1 and CDR2: SGHTA and FQGNSA. The CDR3 here is CASSSGQSLGYGYTF. In DNA form, the CDR3 reads TGTGCCAGCAGCTCCGGACAGAGCCTTGGCTATGGCTACACCTTC.

The chain couples TRBV6-6 to TRBJ2-2; D is ambiguous. The CDR3 is 13 residues long. V was clipped by 6 bases and J by 6 bases, with 11 bases between them. The V gene's germline CDR1 is MNHNY and CDR2 SVGAGI (reference sequence). The CDR3 region has the DNA TGTGCCAGCAGCCCCGTTGGGTCCGGGGAGCTGTTTTTT. Its translation: CASSPVGSGELFF.

The V gene is TRBV6-5, the J gene TRBJ1-2; D is perhaps TRBD1 (5 bases). The CDR3 consists of 15 residues. CDR1 and CDR2 from the germline V gene are MNHEY and SVGAGI. The ends were cut back, 2 bases at V and 2 bases at J, with 12 bases in the middle. In DNA form, the CDR3 reads TGTGCCAGCAGTTACGTCGTGAGGGGAAACTATGGCTACACCTTC. It is translated as CASSYVVRGNYGYTF.